These 20 T cell receptor beta chains came from one sample sequenced in a study of T cell repertoires in cytomegalovirus infection. These receptors have no known antigen. Each CDR3 protein is one row after TCRdb ran MiXCR on the reads. The profile shows about a million distinct CDR3 sequences, roughly 31% of them singletons. Sequences were derived from cultured CD8+ T cells from PBMCs, sampled from culture after CMV antigen stimulation. These receptors all stem from a human donor in good health (CMV status not recorded). Some clones in this sample may be carry-over from other donors' samples.

This clonotype occurred many times. The chain has TRBV6-1 and TRBJ2-7; 9 nucleotides line up with TRBD1. Germline CDR1 MNHNS, CDR2 SASEGT. CDR3 length: 15 residues. V dropped 9 bases and J dropped 1; count of bases not matched to a gene: 10. CDR3 in DNA: TGTGCCAGTAAAGTCCGGGACAGGGTTTCCTACGAGCAGTACTTC. This encodes CASKVRDRVSYEQYF.

This chain connects TRBV18 to TRBJ1-6, with a weak D call TRBD1 (5 bases). The CDR3 sequence is 16 residues long. V lost 6 bases to trimming and J lost 6 bases, with 18 bases between them. Germline CDR1 is KGHSH and CDR2 is LQKENI. DNA of the CDR3: TGTGCCAGCTCCCAATGGGGCGTCCAGGTTAATTCACCCCTCCACTTT. This encodes CASSQWGVQVNSPLHF.

The chain links TRBV6-2 or TRBV6-3 to TRBJ2-7; TRBD1 or TRBD2 may be the D gene (5 bases each). CDR3 length: 17 amino acids. CDR1 and CDR2 from the germline V gene are MNHEY and SVGEGT. With 4 bases removed from V and 4 bases from J, the gap between germline ends came to 23 bases. CDR3 sequence (DNA): TGTGCCAGCAGTTTTAGACCTCTAGGGACGGCTACATACGAGCAGTACGTC. This codes for CASSFRPLGTATYEQYV.

With respect to this clonotype: A read error may produce the germline difference seen at one junction end. The gene calls are TRBV5-1 and TRBJ1-1, with a possible D match to TRBD1 (5 bases). Germline CDR1 SGHRS, CDR2 YFSETQ. The CDR3 contains 17 residues. The DNA of the CDR3 is TGCTCCAGCAGCGTCGCCTTTCGCACGACAGACAACACTGAAGCTTTCTTT. This encodes CSSSVAFRTTDNTEAFF.

This clonotype occurred once. This may arise from a read error, as a much more abundant clone is one base away. CDR3 nucleotides: TGTGCCAGCAGCCCCAGGGGACAGAACTATGGCTACACCTTC. The encoded protein is CASSPRGQNYGYTF. This chain joins TRBV13 and TRBJ1-2; 7 nucleotides align to TRBD1. V was clipped by 5 bases and J by 2 bases; unmatched bases: 5. The length of the CDR3 is 14 residues. Looked up from germline, CDR1 is PRHDT and CDR2 is FYEKMQ (reference sequence).

This clonotype was seen at least ten times. V is TRBV10-3 and J is TRBJ2-3; no reliable D call. Between the trimmed V and J ends, which lost 5 bases and 3 bases, there was a span of 9 bases. The germline CDR1 and CDR2 sequences are ENHRY and SYGVKD. There are 13 residues in the CDR3. As DNA, the CDR3 is TGTGCCATCAGTATCACAAATACAGATACGCAGTATTTT. Its translation: CAISITNTDTQYF.

The rearrangement uses TRBV6-2 or TRBV6-3 and TRBJ2-1, with TRBD2 matching 13 bases. V lost 5 bases to trimming and J lost 5 bases; unmatched junction nucleotides: 3. Germline loops: CDR1 MNHEY, CDR2 SVGEGT. CDR3 size: 15 residues. Here the CDR3 reads CASSTSGGGHNEQFF. The CDR3, as DNA: TGTGCCAGCAGTACTAGCGGGGGGGGACACAATGAGCAGTTCTTC.

This clonotype was observed a few times. J is TRBJ2-1 and V is TRBV14; D is possibly TRBD1 (5 bases). Trimming pared 4 bases from V and 9 bases from J, leaving 19 bases between. The CDR3 sequence is 15 residues long. CDR1 SGHDN and CDR2 FVKESK come from the germline V gene. The CDR3 protein is CASSPLGSRAAEQFF. As DNA, the CDR3 is TGTGCCAGCAGCCCTTTGGGGTCCAGGGCCGCTGAGCAGTTCTTC.

This CDR3 reads CASSLVPLDAYEQYF. CDR3 sequence (DNA): TGCGCCAGCAGCTTGGTGCCACTAGACGCCTACGAGCAGTACTTC. The chain joins TRBV5-1 to TRBJ2-7; possibly TRBD2 for D (5 bases). Germline assignment: CDR1 SGHRS and CDR2 YFSETQ. Trimming shortened V by 0 bases and J by 2 bases, and 12 bases separated the two germline ends. This CDR3 contains 15 residues.

V is TRBV29-1 and J is TRBJ2-4; weak D call: TRBD1 (5 bases). Germline V CDR1 and CDR2: SQVTM, ANQGSEA. This CDR3 has 15 amino acids. With 7 bases removed from V and 0 bases from J, the gap between germline ends came to 16 bases. The CDR3 protein is CSGQGPARAKNIQYF. CDR3 coding DNA: TGCAGCGGGCAGGGCCCCGCGAGAGCCAAAAACATTCAGTACTTC.

The sample holds a few counts of this clonotype. The V and J genes are TRBV11-3 and TRBJ2-1, with TRBD2 identical over 10 bases. The CDR3 runs 16 residues. J lost 4 bases, V lost 6 bases, and 9 bases had no gene match. CDR1 is SGHNT and CDR2 is YENEEA in the germline V gene. CDR3 residues: CASSHEPGLAYNEQFF. The CDR3 DNA sequence: TGTGCCAGCAGTCATGAACCGGGACTAGCGTACAATGAGCAGTTCTTC.

There are a few counts of this clonotype. The gene calls are TRBV13 and TRBJ2-1; a possible D gene is TRBD2 (5 bases). The V end was cut by 5 bases, the J end by 8 bases, with 16 bases between. The CDR3 runs to 14 residues. Per the germline V gene, CDR1 is PRHDT and CDR2 is FYEKMQ (reference sequence). The CDR3 is CASSLPASPDEQFF. The CDR3 DNA is TGTGCCAGCAGCCTCCCGGCTAGCCCAGATGAGCAGTTCTTC.

This chain connects TRBV12-3 or TRBV12-4 to TRBJ2-3; 12 positions agree with TRBD2. V shed 7 bases, J shed 2 bases, and the junction held 7 bases outside the gene matches. CDR3 length equals 16 residues. The CDR3 region is CASTDTSGGITDTQYF. The DNA of the CDR3 is TGTGCCAGCACCGATACTAGCGGGGGGATCACAGATACGCAGTATTTT.

The chain employs TRBV4-1 and TRBJ2-2, with D possibly being TRBD1 or TRBD2 (6 bases each). Trimming stripped 1 base from V and 4 bases from J, with 13 bases between. Germline assignment: CDR1 MGHRA and CDR2 YSYEKL. This CDR3 comprises 16 residues. CDR3 bases: TGCGCCAGCAGCCAAGGGGGGGCAGGGAGCACCGGGGAGCTGTTTTTT. It specifies CASSQGGAGSTGELFF.

The gene calls are TRBV12-5 and TRBJ1-5; D ambiguous. V lost 6 bases and J 9 bases, leaving 9 bases between the germline ends. The CDR3 length is 11 residues. The germline CDR1 and CDR2 sequences are LGHNT and FRNRAP. Here the CDR3 DNA reads TGTGCTAGTGGCCCCCCCTGGCCCCAGCATTTT. Amino acid sequence: CASGPPWPQHF. The entire variable domain, with the rest obtained from reference TRBV12-5 and TRBJ1-5, is as follows: DARVTQTPRHKVTEMGQEVTMRCQPILGHNTVFWYRQTMMQGLELLAYFRNRAPLDDSGMPKDRFSAEMPDATLATLKIQPSEPRDSAVYFCASGPPWPQHFGDGTRLSIL.

Many counts were recorded for this clonotype. The chain is built from TRBV27 and TRBJ2-3; 13 nucleotides line up with TRBD2. Germline V gives CDR1 MNHEY, CDR2 SMNVEV (reference sequence). This CDR3 is built from 15 residues. The V and J ends lost 5 bases and 2 bases, in that order; junction bases with no gene match: 1. The CDR3 DNA follows: TGTGCCAGCAGTACTAGCGGGGGGGCCACAGATACGCAGTATTTT. Protein product: CASSTSGGATDTQYF.

This clonotype has only a few counts. The chain is built from TRBV6-5 and TRBJ2-7, with TRBD1 identical over 12 bases. The ends lost 2 bases at V and 6 bases at J; junction bases unmatched: 8. There are 16 residues in the CDR3. Germline CDR1 MNHEY, CDR2 SVGAGI. This chain's CDR3 is CASSYPPGQGASEQYF. CDR3 DNA sequence: TGTGCCAGCAGTTACCCGCCGGGACAGGGGGCGAGCGAGCAGTACTTC.

The V call is TRBV7-9, the J call TRBJ2-7; 7 bases align to TRBD1. Germline assignment: CDR1 SEHNR and CDR2 FQNEAQ (reference sequence). J lost 0 bases, V lost 5 bases, and 4 bases had no gene match. The CDR3 is made up of 14 amino acids. The CDR3 DNA is TGTGCCAGCAGCCAGGGGGTGTCCTCCTACGAGCAGTACTTC. Translation gives CASSQGVSSYEQYF. The full variable domain, completed using reference TRBV7-9 and TRBJ2-7, is DTGVSQNPRHKITKRGQNVTFRCDPISEHNRLYWYRQTLGQGPEFLTYFQNEAQLEKSRLLSDRFSAERPKGSFSTLEIQRTEQGDSAMYLCASSQGVSSYEQYFGPGTRLTVT.

The chain recombines TRBV7-9 with TRBJ1-6; 8 positions match TRBD1. The CDR3 loop spans 15 amino acids. V gave up 5 bases and J gave up 10 bases; unmatched junction bases: 10. Germline CDR1 and CDR2: SEHNR and FQNEAQ (reference sequence). The CDR3 sequence is CASSHDRGVESPLHF. In DNA form, the CDR3 reads TGTGCCAGCAGCCACGACAGGGGAGTTGAATCACCCCTCCACTTT.

The table lists this clonotype with a few counts. The chain joins TRBV25-1 to TRBJ1-2, with a tentative D call TRBD1 (6 bases). The CDR3 has 13 amino acids. V lost 6 bases, J lost 3 bases, and 11 bases lay in between. The germline V gene has CDR1 MGHDK and CDR2 SYGVNS. DNA for the CDR3: TGTGCCAGCAGCCAGGGGTTGTACTATGGCTACACCTTC. The encoded protein is CASSQGLYYGYTF.